The source of this T cell receptor (beta chain) is a study of cytomegalovirus exposure and HLA in healthy donors. For this clone: Its antigen is as yet unknown.

The CDR3 totals 16 residues. The germline V gene has CDR1 MGHRA and CDR2 YSYEKL. Trimming removed 1 base from V and 3 bases from J, with 15 bases in between. The assay was immunoSEQ multiplex PCR, and TCRdb's table has in-frame clones only and misses some. The sample lists roughly 120,000 clones; roughly 90% were seen once. Findings and limits, study-wide: Many donors carried some public TCRs, although rarity characterized most TCR sequences. In vitro work confirmed that a few CMV-associated chains recognize CMV antigens.

The TCR was taken from a man aged 30 to 45 in good health and CMV-seronegative. The rearrangement uses TRBV4-1 and TRBJ1-2; unclear D gene. The sequenced sample was PBMCs. CDR3 coding DNA: TGCGCCAGCAGCCAAGCCCAAACAGCCGGGGACTATGGCTACACCTTC. It codes for CASSQAQTAGDYGYTF.